These 12 T cell receptor beta chains originate from one sample sequenced in a study of blood T cells in healthy people across ages. A second PCR, run for roughly 7 to 11 cycles, used a sample-barcoded 5' primer plus a J-beta primer mix. TCRdb re-analysed the 5' RACE reads in MiXCR, keeping a single row per CDR3 protein. The sample lists 650,000 to 950,000 distinct CDR3 sequences; under 55% were seen once. Sequencing was carried out using blood. Receptors originate from a man in his 60s in good health.

The chain is built from TRBV5-1 and TRBJ2-1; D is unclear. V lost 0 bases and J 5 bases, leaving 6 bases between the germline ends. CDR3 length: 13 amino acids. Germline loops: CDR1 SGHRS, CDR2 YFSETQ. CDR3 sequence: CASSLGYHNEQFF. In DNA form, the CDR3 reads TGCGCCAGCAGCTTGGGATACCACAATGAGCAGTTCTTC.

DNA of the CDR3: TGTGCCAGCAGCCCCCCCACGGGATTGGCAGATACGCAGTATTTT. This translates into CASSPPTGLADTQYF. V gene TRBV11-2 combines with J gene TRBJ2-3; D is perhaps TRBD2 (5 bases). CDR3 length: 15 amino acids. The germline V gene has CDR1 SGHAT and CDR2 FQNNGV. Trimming removed 5 bases from V and 4 bases from J, with 16 bases in between.

As to this clonotype: With a much larger clone just one base away, this may be a read error. This chain connects TRBV7-2 to TRBJ2-7, with D possibly called TRBD1 or TRBD2 (5 bases each). V was clipped by 0 bases and J by 5 bases, with 8 bases between them. Germline V gene lookup returns CDR1 SGHTA and CDR2 FQGNSA. This CDR3 has 13 amino acids. As DNA, the CDR3 is TGTGCCAGCAGCTTAGCGAGGGACGACGAGCAGTACTTC. Its protein product is CASSLARDDEQYF.

This clonotype was counted a few times. This chain's CDR3 is CSAREGQLNTEAFF. CDR3 nucleotide sequence: TGCAGTGCTAGAGAGGGACAGTTGAACACTGAAGCTTTCTTT. The chain uses TRBV20-1 and TRBJ1-1; TRBD1 aligns across 7 bases. Germline trimming cut 0 bases from V and 0 bases from J; bases unmatched to any gene: 1. Germline V gives CDR1 DFQATT, CDR2 SNEGSKA (reference sequence). The CDR3 is 14 residues long.

In this sample, this clonotype turned up a few times. The genes are TRBV4-3 and TRBJ2-1; TRBD1 agrees at 10 bases. CDR1 and CDR2 from the germline V gene are LGHNA and YSLEER. The V segment lost 5 bases and the J segment 7 bases; nucleotides outside the gene matches: 8. The CDR3 loop spans 15 amino acids. The CDR3, as DNA: TGCGCCAGCAGCTATGGACAGGGGGTACTTAATGAGCAGTTCTTC. This codes for CASSYGQGVLNEQFF.

A few counts support this clonotype. The V gene is TRBV12-3 or TRBV12-4, the J gene TRBJ1-2; TRBD1 is a possible D gene (6 bases). With 3 bases removed from V and 3 bases from J, the gap between germline ends came to 11 bases. The length of the CDR3 is 14 residues. CDR3 amino acids: CASSLGGSHYGYTF. The DNA for the CDR3 is TGTGCCAGCAGTTTGGGGGGCAGTCACTATGGCTACACCTTC.

The rearrangement uses TRBV29-1 and TRBJ2-1; TRBD2 matches at 9 bases. This CDR3 comprises 14 residues. Germline CDR1 and CDR2: SQVTM and ANQGSEA. V lost 2 bases and J lost 7; bases outside the gene matches: 6. CDR3 in DNA: TGCAGCGTTGAATGGCGGGGGGGCCTAAATGAGCAGTTCTTC. Translated, it gives CSVEWRGGLNEQFF.

This clonotype was detected only a few times. The gene calls are TRBV15 and TRBJ2-5; 8 bases line up with TRBD1. Looked up from germline, CDR1 is LNHNV and CDR2 is YYDKDF (reference sequence). The V segment lost 0 bases and the J segment 3 bases; nucleotides outside the gene matches: 9. The CDR3 loop spans 17 amino acids. Here the CDR3 DNA reads TGTGCCACCAGCAGAGATTTCGGACAGGGATCGGAAGAGACCCAGTACTTC. Its protein is CATSRDFGQGSEETQYF.

This clonotype came up many times. This sequence joins TRBV20-1 and TRBJ2-5; 12 bases fit TRBD2. After removal of 0 bases from V and 5 bases from J, the junction contained 10 bases not matched to a gene. The CDR3 is 17 amino acids. Germline V lookup: CDR1 DFQATT, CDR2 SNEGSKA (reference sequence). The DNA of the CDR3 is TGCAGTGCTAGAGATCAAGAGACTAGCGGGGGTACGGAGACCCAGTACTTC. Protein product: CSARDQETSGGTETQYF.

This clonotype was seen only a few times. The chain has TRBV25-1 and TRBJ1-2, with D unclear. V lost 3 bases to trimming and J lost 6 bases, with 11 bases between them. Germline loops: CDR1 MGHDK, CDR2 SYGVNS. CDR3 length equals 13 residues. The CDR3 DNA is TGTGCCAGCAGTGAGTACCTTAGTGATGGCTACACCTTC. Translating gives CASSEYLSDGYTF.

The sample holds a few counts of this clonotype. V usage is TRBV27 and J usage is TRBJ2-1, with 11 nucleotides matching TRBD2. The length of the CDR3 is 16 residues. The V gene end was trimmed by 5 bases and the J gene end by 4 bases; junction bases not matched to a gene: 7. CDR1 MNHEY and CDR2 SMNVEV come from the germline V gene (reference sequence). The CDR3 loop is CASSNPTSGVYNEQFF. Written as DNA, the CDR3 is TGTGCCAGCAGTAACCCGACTAGCGGGGTATACAATGAGCAGTTCTTC.

The chain combines TRBV27 with TRBJ1-6; 9 bases agree with TRBD1. Trimming removed 6 bases from V and 10 bases from J; junction bases left unmatched: 10. Germline V gives CDR1 MNHEY, CDR2 SMNVEV (reference sequence). CDR3 length: 15 amino acids. The CDR3: CASRAAGTGTSPLHF. In nucleotides, the CDR3 is TGTGCCAGCAGAGCTGCCGGGACAGGGACGTCACCCCTCCACTTT.